A single sample is the source of the 2 T cell receptor beta chains below, sequenced in a study of blood T cell repertoires in COVID-19. Method: immunoSEQ multiplex PCR; TCRdb's copy keeps in-frame clones and lacks some. The sample records 330,000 or so clones, roughly nine tenths being singletons. Sequenced sample: PBMCs or T cells enriched from blood (not recorded which). Every receptor here comes from a woman in her 30s who had recovered from COVID-19.

The chain carries TRBV13 and TRBJ2-7; TRBD2 is a possible D gene (6 bases). This CDR3 is built from 14 residues. CDR1 is PRHDT, CDR2 FYEKMQ, per germline (reference sequence). Trimming left V 4 bases short and J 0 bases short, with 10 bases between. The chain's CDR3 is CASSSGLSSYEQYF. CDR3 coding DNA: TGTGCCAGCAGCTCGGGACTTAGCTCCTACGAGCAGTACTTC.

The rearrangement links TRBV6-5 to TRBJ2-1; no definite D call. Germline V lookup: CDR1 MNHEY, CDR2 SVGAGI. V lost 2 bases, J lost 7 bases, and 3 bases lay in between. The CDR3 length is 11 residues. DNA for the CDR3: TGTGCCAGCAGTTACGCGAATGAGCAGTTCTTC. It yields the protein CASSYANEQFF.